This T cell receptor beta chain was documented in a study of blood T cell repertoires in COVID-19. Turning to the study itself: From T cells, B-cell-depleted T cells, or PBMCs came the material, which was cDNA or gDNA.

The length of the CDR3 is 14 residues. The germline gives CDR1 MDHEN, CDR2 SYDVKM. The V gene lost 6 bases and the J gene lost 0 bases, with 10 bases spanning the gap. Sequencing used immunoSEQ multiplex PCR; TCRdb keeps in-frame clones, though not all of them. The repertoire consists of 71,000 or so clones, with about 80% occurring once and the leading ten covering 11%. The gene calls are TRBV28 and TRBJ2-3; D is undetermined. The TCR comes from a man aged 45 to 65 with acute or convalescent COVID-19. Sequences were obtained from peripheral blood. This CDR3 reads CASSPVRSTDTQYF. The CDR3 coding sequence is TGTGCCAGCAGCCCAGTCAGGAGCACAGATACGCAGTATTTT.